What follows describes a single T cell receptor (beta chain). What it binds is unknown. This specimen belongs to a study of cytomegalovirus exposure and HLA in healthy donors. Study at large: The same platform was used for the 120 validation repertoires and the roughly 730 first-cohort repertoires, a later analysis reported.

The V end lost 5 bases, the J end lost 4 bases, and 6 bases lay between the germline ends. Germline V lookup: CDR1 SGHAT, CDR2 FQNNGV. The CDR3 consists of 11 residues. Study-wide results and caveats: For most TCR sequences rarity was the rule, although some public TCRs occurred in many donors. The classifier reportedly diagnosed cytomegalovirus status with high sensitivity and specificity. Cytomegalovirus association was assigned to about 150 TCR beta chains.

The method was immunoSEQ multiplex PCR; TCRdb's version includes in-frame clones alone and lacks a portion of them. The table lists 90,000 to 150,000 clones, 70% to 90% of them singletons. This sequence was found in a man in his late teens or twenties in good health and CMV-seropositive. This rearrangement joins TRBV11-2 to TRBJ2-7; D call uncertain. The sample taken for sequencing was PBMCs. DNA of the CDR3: TGTGCCAGCAGCCTACTTTACGAGCAGTACTTC. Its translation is CASSLLYEQYF. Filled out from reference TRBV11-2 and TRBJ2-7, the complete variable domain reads EAGVAQSPRYKIIEKRQSVAFWCNPISGHATLYWYQQILGQGPKLLIQFQNNGVVDDSQLPKDRFSAERLKGVDSTLKIQPAKLEDSAVYLCASSLLYEQYFGPGTRLTVT.